The source of this T cell receptor (beta chain) is a study of glioma-infiltrating T cells after dendritic cell vaccination. Amplification used 60 V beta primers and 13 J beta primers. Some clones are missing from TCRdb's copy, which holds only in-frame ones; the method was immunoSEQ multiplex PCR. This table holds 55,000 to 75,000 clones, approximately 83% found once. This CDR3 spans 17 amino acids. The V and J ends lost 0 bases and 1 base, in that order; junction bases with no gene match: 6. The germline V gene encodes CDR1 SGHKS and CDR2 YYEKEE (reference sequence). Time point meaning: after dendritic cell vaccination, including at tumor progression/relapse.

J is TRBJ1-5 and V is TRBV5-5; 8 positions agree with TRBD1. The specimen comprised blood, sampled after dendritic cell vaccination. This TCR derives from a human donor with glioblastoma. Here the CDR3 reads CASSLAPGGISNQPQHF. The CDR3 region has the DNA TGTGCCAGCAGCTTGGCCCCAGGGGGCATAAGCAATCAGCCCCAGCATTTT.